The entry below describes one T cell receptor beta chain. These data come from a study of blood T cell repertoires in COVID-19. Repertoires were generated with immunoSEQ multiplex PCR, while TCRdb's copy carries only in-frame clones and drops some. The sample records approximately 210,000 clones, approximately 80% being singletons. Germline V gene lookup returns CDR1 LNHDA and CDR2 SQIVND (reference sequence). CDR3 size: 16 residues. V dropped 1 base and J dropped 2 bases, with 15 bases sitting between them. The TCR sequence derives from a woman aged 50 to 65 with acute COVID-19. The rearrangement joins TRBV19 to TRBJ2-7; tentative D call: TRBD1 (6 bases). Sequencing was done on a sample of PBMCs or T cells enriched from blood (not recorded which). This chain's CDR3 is CASSIARTEKTYEQYF. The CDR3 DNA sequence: TGTGCCAGTAGTATAGCTAGGACAGAGAAAACCTACGAGCAGTACTTC. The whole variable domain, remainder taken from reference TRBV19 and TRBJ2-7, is DGGITQSPKYLFRKEGQNVTLSCEQNLNHDAMYWYRQDPGQGLRLIYYSQIVNDFQKGDIAEGYSVSREKKESFPLTVTSAQKNPTAFYLCASSIARTEKTYEQYFGPGTRLTVT.